These T cell receptor beta chains were read from a single sample in a study of T cell changes during pregnancy in multiple sclerosis. Sequenced by immunoSEQ multiplex PCR; TCRdb stores in-frame clones only, minus some. This table holds approximately 37,000 clones, roughly 94% found once. Specimen: peripheral blood, collected in the third trimester of pregnancy. The origin of the receptors is a female donor with multiple sclerosis, enrolled in a pregnancy study. Both conserved end residues are part of each CDR3. The D gene is left open where the match is weak. Part of the rows lack a size; the others show once, few, many or a class for expanded clones.

TRBJ1-5,TRBD1,.,TRBV27,CATKGQGSGQPQHF,TGTGCCACCAAGGGACAGGGGTCGGGTCAGCCCCAGCATTTT
TRBJ2-1,TRBD2,.,TRBV4-1,CASSRTSGDHNEQFF,TGCGCCAGCAGTCGGACTAGCGGGGACCACAATGAGCAGTTCTTC
TRBJ1-2,TRBD1,.,TRBV27,CASSSLNRGGYTF,TGTGCCAGCAGTTCTCTTAACAGGGGCGGCTACACCTTC
TRBJ2-1,.,.,TRBV28,CASRRGRGNEQFF,TGTGCCAGCAGGAGAGGGCGCGGAAATGAGCAGTTCTTC
TRBJ1-4,TRBD1,once,TRBV7-9,CASSLGDRAFANEKLFF,TGTGCCAGCAGCTTAGGGGACAGGGCGTTCGCTAATGAAAAACTGTTTTTT
TRBJ2-2,.,.,TRBV25-1,CASSRAASNTGELFF,TGTGCCAGCAGTCGAGCGGCATCGAACACCGGGGAGCTGTTTTTT
TRBJ1-1,.,.,TRBV5-4,CASSLKTRNTEAFF,TGTGCCAGCAGCTTGAAGACAAGGAACACTGAAGCTTTCTTT
TRBJ2-3,.,.,TRBV18,CASSLQGDTQYF,TGTGCCAGCTCACTCCAGGGGGATACGCAGTATTTT
TRBJ2-7,.,.,TRBV7-2,CASSLAGRYEQYF,TGTGCCAGCAGCTTAGCGGGCCGTTACGAGCAGTACTTC
TRBJ2-1,.,.,TRBV7-3,CASSFNIGEYNEQFF,TGTGCCAGCAGCTTTAATATCGGGGAGTACAATGAGCAGTTCTTC
TRBJ2-7,.,once,TRBV7-8,CASSLRDISYEQYF,TGTGCCAGCAGCTTACGGGACATATCCTACGAGCAGTACTTC
TRBJ2-7,.,.,TRBV7-7,CASSLGPSYEQYF,TGTGCCAGCAGCTTGGGCCCTTCCTACGAGCAGTACTTC
TRBJ1-1,TRBD1,.,TRBV7-8,CASSLRAGQGFFSVRNTEAFF,TGTGCCAGCAGCTTAAGGGCGGGACAGGGCTTTTTTAGTGTTCGGAACACTGAAGCTTTCTTT
TRBJ1-3,TRBD1,.,TRBV7-2,CASSLRPGQGAGGNTIYF,TGTGCCAGCAGCTTGAGGCCGGGACAGGGGGCAGGGGGAAACACCATATATTTT
TRBJ1-3,.,.,TRBV7-8,CASSPPTRQARGNTIYF,TGTGCCAGCAGCCCCCCCACACGACAGGCCCGAGGAAACACCATATATTTT
TRBJ1-4,.,.,TRBV19,CASSIRTATNEKLFF,TGTGCCAGTAGTATACGGACAGCAACTAATGAAAAACTGTTTTTT
TRBJ1-6,.,.,TRBV28,CASIERAGIGSPLHF,TGTGCCAGCATCGAACGGGCAGGGATTGGTTCACCCCTCCACTTT
TRBJ2-2,.,.,TRBV27,CASSLFPELNTGELFF,TGTGCCAGCAGTTTATTCCCCGAGTTGAACACCGGGGAGCTGTTTTTT
TRBJ2-3,TRBD2,.,TRBV11-2,CASSLGTSGRASDTQYF,TGTGCCAGCAGCTTAGGGACTAGCGGGAGGGCCTCAGATACGCAGTATTTT
TRBJ2-1,.,.,TRBV27,CASTTTPGRKVVNEQFF,TGTGCCAGCACAACGACACCTGGGAGGAAGGTTGTCAATGAGCAGTTCTTC
TRBJ1-2,.,.,TRBV5-1,CASSPRLGDYGYTF,TGCGCCAGCAGCCCCCGCCTAGGTGACTATGGCTACACCTTC
TRBJ2-1,TRBD2,.,TRBV6-6,CASSWKAGDGEQFF,TGTGCCAGCAGCTGGAAAGCGGGAGACGGTGAGCAGTTCTTC
TRBJ1-2,TRBD1,.,TRBV5-1,CASSLERQGGGYTF,TGCGCCAGCAGCTTGGAGCGGCAGGGGGGCGGCTACACCTTC
TRBJ2-2,TRBD1,.,TRBV4-1,CASSQARDSNTGELFF,TGCGCCAGCAGCCAAGCCAGGGACAGCAACACCGGGGAGCTGTTTTTT
TRBJ1-1,.,.,TRBV11-1,CASSLGRQVGDTEAFF,TGTGCCAGCAGCTTGGGAAGACAGGTAGGGGACACTGAAGCTTTCTTT
TRBJ2-3,.,.,TRBV12-1,CASSSCTDTQYF,TGTGCCAGCAGCTCATGCACAGATACGCAGTATTTT
TRBJ2-3,TRBD2,.,TRBV27,CASRGLAGVGDTQYF,TGTGCCAGCAGGGGACTAGCGGGAGTAGGGGATACGCAGTATTTT
TRBJ1-5,.,.,TRBV6-8,CASMRGRRVYSNQPQHF,TGTGCCAGCATGCGGGGGCGCCGGGTCTATAGCAATCAGCCCCAGCATTTT
TRBJ2-7,.,.,TRBV13,CASSLGQGPYEQYF,TGTGCCAGCAGCTTAGGACAGGGTCCCTACGAGCAGTACTTC
TRBJ1-6,.,.,TRBV13,CASSFVQVGSPLHF,TGTGCCAGCAGCTTTGTCCAAGTCGGTTCACCCCTCCACTTT
TRBJ1-2,TRBD1,.,TRBV7-6,CASSRDRAPRDGYTF,TGTGCCAGCAGCCGGGACAGGGCGCCTCGGGATGGCTACACCTTC
TRBJ1-2,.,.,TRBV7-8,CASSLEFRQGNDGYTF,TGTGCCAGCAGCTTAGAATTTAGGCAGGGGAATGATGGCTACACCTTC
TRBJ2-7,.,few,TRBV29-1,CSGGSGEGYEQYF,TGCAGCGGGGGATCTGGAGAGGGCTACGAGCAGTACTTC
TRBJ2-7,TRBD1,.,TRBV6-1,CASSELTGAVGEQYF,TGTGCCAGCAGTGAGTTAACAGGGGCCGTCGGGGAGCAGTACTTC
TRBJ2-1,.,.,TRBV29-1,CSVGRSSPFNEQFF,TGCAGCGTTGGGAGGAGCAGCCCGTTCAATGAGCAGTTCTTC
TRBJ1-2,.,.,TRBV28,CASSSFGGSYGYTF,TGTGCCAGCAGTTCGTTTGGAGGGTCCTATGGCTACACCTTC
TRBJ2-5,TRBD2,.,TRBV18,CASSPPSSLAGGVGETQYF,TGTGCCAGCTCACCGCCGTCGAGTCTAGCGGGCGGGGTCGGGGAGACCCAGTACTTC
TRBJ2-5,.,.,TRBV21-1,CASSKDTGGPGAIRETQYF,TGTGCCAGCAGCAAAGATACGGGAGGGCCGGGAGCGATCCGAGAGACCCAGTACTTC
TRBJ2-3,.,.,TRBV5-4,CASSLRGGGTDTQYF,TGTGCCAGCAGCTTGCGAGGCGGGGGCACAGATACGCAGTATTTT
TRBJ1-1,TRBD1,once,TRBV12-5,CASGNPSRDRSEAFF,TGTGCTAGTGGCAATCCCTCTCGGGACAGGAGTGAAGCTTTCTTT
TRBJ1-5,.,.,TRBV28,CASRVGQGESQPQHF,TGTGCCAGCAGAGTGGGCCAAGGGGAAAGTCAGCCCCAGCATTTT
TRBJ1-6,.,.,TRBV7-2,CASSLAGQGYNSPLHF,TGTGCCAGCAGCTTAGCGGGCCAGGGTTATAATTCACCCCTCCACTTT
TRBJ2-1,TRBD2,.,TRBV5-1,CASTGVKQLAGVLDEQFF,TGCGCCAGCACTGGTGTCAAACAGCTAGCGGGAGTTTTAGATGAGCAGTTCTTC
TRBJ2-7,TRBD2,.,TRBV6-5,CASSYFAGGTTYEQYF,TGTGCCAGCAGTTATTTTGCGGGGGGAACAACCTACGAGCAGTACTTC
TRBJ1-3,TRBD1,.,TRBV28,CASSLLTGVSGNTIYF,TGTGCCAGCAGTTTATTGACAGGGGTCTCTGGAAACACCATATATTTT